The 27 T cell receptor beta chains below come from one sample, sequenced in a study of spatial heterogeneity in lung cancer. Study results and limitations: Mutation tallies in tumors tracked expanded intratumoral alpha and beta TCR counts.

This sample's time point: sample taken at primary tumor resection. MiXCR, run by TCRdb on the 5' RACE reads, gives a single entry per CDR3 protein. In the table there are 7,500 to 10,000 distinct CDR3 sequences, approximately 8.3% of which are singletons. These TCRs' antigens remain unknown. The material was lung tumor tissue, obtained at surgery. These receptors originate from a female donor with early-stage non-small cell lung cancer.

This clonotype was counted ten times or more. The chain links TRBV4-3 to TRBJ2-1; 9 bases agree with TRBD2. V lost 0 bases and J lost 5; bases outside the gene matches: 11. The V gene's germline CDR1 is LGHNA and CDR2 YSLEER. CDR3 size: 18 residues. The CDR3 protein is CASSQDSGTSRRNNEQFF. The CDR3 nucleotides are TGCGCCAGCAGCCAAGATAGTGGGACTAGCAGAAGAAACAATGAGCAGTTCTTC.

The rearrangement uses TRBV7-2 and TRBJ2-1, with a tentative D call TRBD2 (6 bases). V shed 0 bases and J shed 3 bases, with 6 bases lying between them. CDR1 and CDR2 from the germline V gene are SGHTA and FQGNSA. CDR3 size: 14 residues. CDR3 DNA: TGTGCCAGCAGCTTAGCGGACTACTACAATGAGCAGTTCTTC. Translation gives CASSLADYYNEQFF.

In this sample, this clonotype turned up a few times. This chain uses TRBV11-2 with TRBJ2-3; D might be TRBD1 or TRBD2, each matching 5 bases. This CDR3 is 15 amino acids long. The V and J ends lost 2 bases and 3 bases respectively, with 12 bases between them. From germline, CDR1 is SGHAT and CDR2 FQNNGV. The CDR3 loop reads CASSLWGSGTDTQYF. CDR3 sequence (DNA): TGTGCCAGCAGCTTATGGGGGTCGGGTACAGATACGCAGTATTTT.

This clonotype was detected many times. The chain recombines TRBV5-1 with TRBJ2-7; 8 bases are shared with TRBD1. The CDR3 has 14 amino acids. V was clipped by 6 bases and J by 7 bases; unmatched bases: 12. Germline-derived CDR1 and CDR2 are SGHRS and YFSETQ. CDR3 residues: CASNWDGTGGEQYF. As DNA, the CDR3 is TGCGCCAGCAACTGGGACGGGACAGGAGGGGAGCAGTACTTC.

This clonotype is medium-sized. V and J are TRBV5-4 and TRBJ1-1; D call uncertain. The ends were cut back, 4 bases at V and 1 base at J, with 11 bases in the middle. Germline V gives CDR1 SGHNT, CDR2 YYREEE (reference sequence). The CDR3 is 14 residues long. The CDR3, as DNA: TGTGCCAGCAGCCCGGGCGGCCAGAACACTGAAGCTTTCTTT. Protein product: CASSPGGQNTEAFF.

This clonotype was detected ten times or more. The chain joins TRBV6-1 to TRBJ1-5, with D possibly matching TRBD1 (6 bases). The germline gives CDR1 MNHNS, CDR2 SASEGT. This CDR3 is built from 20 residues. With 4 bases removed from V and 2 bases from J, the gap between germline ends came to 27 bases. CDR3 sequence reads: CASSGWSGSGGVYRNQPQHF. DNA for the CDR3: TGTGCCAGCAGTGGTTGGTCAGGTTCCGGGGGCGTATATCGCAATCAGCCCCAGCATTTT.

This clonotype came up many times. The genes are TRBV12-3 or TRBV12-4 and TRBJ2-1, with D perhaps assigned TRBD1 or TRBD2 (5 bases each). Trimming took 5 bases from V and 8 from J, leaving 19 bases between them. The CDR3 totals 15 residues. The CDR3 sequence is CASSPRQGNSDEQFF. The CDR3, as DNA: TGTGCCAGCAGTCCCCGCCAGGGTAATAGCGATGAGCAGTTCTTC.

This sequence joins TRBV20-1 and TRBJ2-1; the D gene is possibly TRBD1 (5 bases). The germline V and J ends were trimmed by 3 bases and 3 bases, with 12 bases remaining between them. This CDR3 spans 14 amino acids. Per germline, CDR1 DFQATT and CDR2 SNEGSKA (reference sequence). The CDR3 sequence: CSASPWTNYNEQFF. CDR3 DNA: TGCAGTGCTAGTCCCTGGACAAACTACAATGAGCAGTTCTTC.

This clonotype has ten or more counts. The V and J genes are TRBV6-5 and TRBJ1-1; D is unclear. Trimming took off 6 bases at V and 1 base at J, with 12 bases between the two ends. The CDR3 covers 14 residues. Germline assignment: CDR1 MNHEY and CDR2 SVGAGI. DNA of the CDR3: TGTGCCAGCAGCCCCGGAAGGGAGAACACTGAAGCTTTCTTT. It translates to CASSPGRENTEAFF.

This clonotype was counted at least ten times. This chain connects TRBV6-6 to TRBJ2-7; D might be TRBD1 (5 bases). The CDR3 has 14 amino acids. Germline V gene lookup returns CDR1 MNHNY and CDR2 SVGAGI (reference sequence). The ends were cut back, 8 bases at V and 0 bases at J, with 14 bases in the middle. The DNA for the CDR3 is TGTGCCAGCTTTACTCCCCAGGGCTCCTACGAGCAGTACTTC. This sequence encodes CASFTPQGSYEQYF.

In its sample, this clonotype was seen many times. The genes are TRBV5-1 and TRBJ2-1; D is unresolved. The V gene's germline CDR1 is SGHRS and CDR2 YFSETQ. This CDR3 is built from 14 residues. Trimming cost V 0 bases and J 4 bases, with 8 bases left between them. As DNA, the CDR3 is TGCGCCAGCAGCTTGGGTCAGGCATACAATGAGCAGTTCTTC. Protein sequence: CASSLGQAYNEQFF.

There are many counts of this clonotype. The V gene is TRBV11-2, the J gene TRBJ1-1; D is undetermined. This CDR3 is built from 15 residues. Germline loops: CDR1 SGHAT, CDR2 FQNNGV. The V end lost 5 bases, the J end lost 5 bases, and 18 bases lay between the germline ends. CDR3 bases: TGTGCCAGCAGCCTCAACAATATTCCCGGGACTGAAGCTTTCTTT. Translation gives CASSLNNIPGTEAFF.

This clonotype has more than one count but fewer than ten. The chain joins TRBV18 to TRBJ1-2, with 9 bases identical to TRBD1. The CDR3 loop spans 15 amino acids. Trimming removed 4 bases from V and 5 bases from J; junction bases left unmatched: 8. The germline V gene has CDR1 KGHSH and CDR2 LQKENI. Here the CDR3 DNA reads TGTGCCAGCTCACGGGCTGCGGGACAGGGTTATGGCTACACCTTC. It is translated as CASSRAAGQGYGYTF.

This clonotype was seen only a few times. The chain joins TRBV20-1 to TRBJ2-4, with 9 bases that match TRBD1. The germline V gene encodes CDR1 DFQATT and CDR2 SNEGSKA (reference sequence). V lost 3 bases to trimming and J lost 8 bases; unmatched junction nucleotides: 8. The CDR3 totals 14 residues. CDR3 sequence reads: CSASRGQGLDIQYF. The CDR3, as DNA: TGCAGTGCTAGCCGGGGACAGGGACTGGACATTCAGTACTTC.

This clonotype was recorded a few times. The chain is built from TRBV29-1 and TRBJ1-2; perhaps TRBD1 as D (6 bases). Trimming removed 5 bases at V and 2 bases at J, with 12 bases between. The CDR3 spans 13 residues. From germline, CDR1 is SQVTM and CDR2 ANQGSEA. This CDR3 is CSVTQGGNYGYTF. DNA of the CDR3: TGCAGCGTTACACAGGGCGGCAACTATGGCTACACCTTC.

This clonotype was detected many times. This chain uses TRBV29-1 with TRBJ2-1; D is uncertain. This CDR3 comprises 12 residues. Trimming shortened V by 2 bases and J by 4 bases, and 6 bases separated the two germline ends. The germline gives CDR1 SQVTM, CDR2 ANQGSEA. The CDR3 region is CSVEQVYNEQFF. As DNA, the CDR3 is TGCAGCGTTGAACAGGTTTACAATGAGCAGTTCTTC.

By frequency in the sample, this clonotype is medium-sized. The CDR3 coding sequence is TGTGCCAGCAGCTTAGCAGGGGGCGCGGGTGAAAAACTGTTTTTT. This sequence encodes CASSLAGGAGEKLFF. This rearrangement joins TRBV11-2 to TRBJ1-4; 8 bases map to TRBD1. V shed 1 base and J 7 bases; nucleotides not matched to a gene: 5. Germline values: CDR1 SGHAT, CDR2 FQNNGV. The CDR3 sequence is 15 residues long.

By proportion, this clonotype is medium-sized. V usage is TRBV6-5 and J usage is TRBJ1-6; tentative D call: TRBD1 (5 bases). This CDR3 region has 17 residues. Germline-derived CDR1 and CDR2 are MNHEY and SVGAGI. V lost 0 bases and J 1 base, leaving 10 bases between the germline ends. CDR3 amino acids: CASSYSWGTSYNSPLHF. DNA of the CDR3: TGTGCCAGCAGTTACTCGTGGGGGACGTCCTATAATTCACCCCTCCACTTT.

This clonotype ranks as medium-sized. The chain recombines TRBV4-3 with TRBJ2-2, with unresolved D. The CDR3 is 16 amino acids. The V and J ends lost 1 base and 0 bases respectively, with 9 bases between them. Germline V gene lookup returns CDR1 LGHNA and CDR2 YSLEER. The CDR3 DNA reads TGCGCCAGCAGCCAAGGGGTGGTCGCGAACACCGGGGAGCTGTTTTTT. It translates to CASSQGVVANTGELFF.

Judged by abundance, this clonotype is medium-sized (0.01 to 0.1%). This chain links TRBV2 with TRBJ2-2; the match to TRBD2 covers 11 bases. Per the germline V gene, CDR1 is SNHLY and CDR2 is FYNNEI. V shed 5 bases and J 8 bases; nucleotides not matched to a gene: 13. CDR3 length: 17 amino acids. The CDR3 coding sequence is TGTGCCAGCAGTCCCCCTAGCGGGGGGCTATTCGATGGGGAGCTGTTTTTT. Translating gives CASSPPSGGLFDGELFF.

In its sample, this clonotype is medium-sized (0.01 to 0.1%). The chain carries TRBV6-2 or TRBV6-3 and TRBJ2-3, with D perhaps matching TRBD2 (6 bases). The V gene's germline CDR1 is MNHEY and CDR2 SVGEGT. V lost 6 bases, J lost 1 base, and 11 bases lay in between. The CDR3 loop spans 14 amino acids. In DNA form, the CDR3 reads TGTGCCAGCAGGAGGGCTAGCGGCACAGATACGCAGTATTTT. Its protein product is CASRRASGTDTQYF.

As for this clonotype: A much bigger clone sits one base away, suggesting this may be a read error. The rearrangement uses TRBV30 and TRBJ1-2; D remains ambiguous. Germline V gene sequence: CDR1 GTSNPN, CDR2 SVGIG (reference sequence). The CDR3 totals 13 residues. CDR3 nucleotides: TGTACCTGGAGTGTGATGGATTTCTATGGCTACACCTTC. It translates to CTWSVMDFYGYTF.

The chain has TRBV11-2 and TRBJ2-7, with TRBD1 as a possible D gene (6 bases). The CDR3 runs to 15 residues. Trimming left V 5 bases short and J 3 bases short, with 17 bases between. Germline CDR1 and CDR2: SGHAT and FQNNGV. The CDR3 here is CASSLLGTGNYEQYF. As DNA, the CDR3 is TGTGCCAGCAGCCTCCTGGGCACAGGGAACTACGAGCAGTACTTC.

This clonotype was found many times. The rearrangement joins TRBV9 to TRBJ2-3, with D maybe TRBD2 (6 bases). Looked up from germline, CDR1 is SGDLS and CDR2 is YYNGEE. The CDR3 loop spans 15 amino acids. Trimming cost V 1 base and J 1 base, with 10 bases left between them. CDR3 protein: CASSVTGVGTDTQYF. CDR3 DNA: TGTGCCAGCAGCGTAACGGGGGTGGGCACAGATACGCAGTATTTT.

Regarding this clonotype: An end of the junction differs from the germline gene, which may be a read error. The V call is TRBV28, the J call TRBJ2-2; no definite D call. The germline V gene encodes CDR1 MDHEN and CDR2 SYDVKM. The CDR3 loop spans 12 amino acids. The CDR3 loop is CASSLLAGELFF. The CDR3 DNA reads as TGTGCCAGCAGCTTATTAGCCGGGGAGCTGTTTTTT.

In its sample, this clonotype is medium-sized. The genes are TRBV6-6 and TRBJ1-6, with D possibly matching TRBD1 (6 bases). The germline V gene has CDR1 MNHNY and CDR2 SVGAGI (reference sequence). V was pared by 8 bases and J by 7 bases, with 9 bases between. The CDR3 sequence is 12 residues long. For the CDR3, the DNA is TGTGCCAGCCACAGGGCCAATTCACCCCTCCACTTT. This codes for CASHRANSPLHF.

This clonotype was found many times. The V and J genes are TRBV20-1 and TRBJ2-1, with D unclear. Germline assignment: CDR1 DFQATT and CDR2 SNEGSKA (reference sequence). V lost 6 bases and J 6 bases, leaving 18 bases between the germline ends. The CDR3 is 14 residues long. CDR3 DNA: TGCAGTGCAATCGAGAGTTTAACCTTCAATGAGCAGTTCTTC. It translates to CSAIESLTFNEQFF.